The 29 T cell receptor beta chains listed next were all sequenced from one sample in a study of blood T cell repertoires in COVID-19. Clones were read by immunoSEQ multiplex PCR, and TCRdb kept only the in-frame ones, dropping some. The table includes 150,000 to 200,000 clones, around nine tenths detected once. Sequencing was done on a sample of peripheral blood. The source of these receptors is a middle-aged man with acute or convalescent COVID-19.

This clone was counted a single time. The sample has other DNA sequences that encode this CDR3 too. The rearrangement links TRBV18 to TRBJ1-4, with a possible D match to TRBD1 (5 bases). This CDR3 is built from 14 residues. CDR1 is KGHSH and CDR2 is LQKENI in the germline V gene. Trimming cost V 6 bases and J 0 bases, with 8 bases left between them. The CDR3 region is CASSPTATNEKLFF. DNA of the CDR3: TGTGCCAGCTCGCCGACAGCAACTAATGAAAAACTGTTTTTT.

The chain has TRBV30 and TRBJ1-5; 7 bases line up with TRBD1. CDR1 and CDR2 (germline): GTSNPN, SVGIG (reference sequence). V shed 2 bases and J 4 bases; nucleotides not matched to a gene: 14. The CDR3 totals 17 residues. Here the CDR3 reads CAWSPWNETGLNQPQHF. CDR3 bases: TGTGCCTGGAGTCCTTGGAATGAGACAGGGCTAAATCAGCCCCAGCATTTT.

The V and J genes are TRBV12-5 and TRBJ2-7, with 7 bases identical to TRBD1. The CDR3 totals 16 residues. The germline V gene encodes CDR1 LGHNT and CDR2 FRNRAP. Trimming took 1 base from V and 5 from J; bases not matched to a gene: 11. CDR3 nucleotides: TGTGCTAGTGGTTTGGACAAAGAAGAGGGGGCCAACGAGCAGTACGTC. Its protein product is CASGLDKEEGANEQYV.

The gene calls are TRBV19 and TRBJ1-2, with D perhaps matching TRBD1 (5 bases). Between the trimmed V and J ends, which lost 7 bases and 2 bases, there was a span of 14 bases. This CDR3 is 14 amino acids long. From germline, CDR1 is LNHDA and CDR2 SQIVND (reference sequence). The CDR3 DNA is TGTGCCAGTACCCCCGGGGGACCAAACTATGGCTACACCTTC. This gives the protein CASTPGGPNYGYTF.

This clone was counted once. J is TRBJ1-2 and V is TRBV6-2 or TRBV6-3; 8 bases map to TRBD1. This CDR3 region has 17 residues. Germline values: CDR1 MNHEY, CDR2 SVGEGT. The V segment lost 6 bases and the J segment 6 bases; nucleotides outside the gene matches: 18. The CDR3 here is CASSPWTGTLYRDGYTF. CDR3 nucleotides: TGTGCCAGCAGCCCTTGGACAGGGACTCTATATCGAGATGGCTACACCTTC.

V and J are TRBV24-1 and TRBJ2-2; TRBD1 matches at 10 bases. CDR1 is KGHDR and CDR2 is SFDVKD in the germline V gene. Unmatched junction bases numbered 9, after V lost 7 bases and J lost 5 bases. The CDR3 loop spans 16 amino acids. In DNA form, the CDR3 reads TGTGCCACCAGCCTTACCGGGACAGGGGTAACCGGGGAGCTGTTTTTT. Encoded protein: CATSLTGTGVTGELFF.

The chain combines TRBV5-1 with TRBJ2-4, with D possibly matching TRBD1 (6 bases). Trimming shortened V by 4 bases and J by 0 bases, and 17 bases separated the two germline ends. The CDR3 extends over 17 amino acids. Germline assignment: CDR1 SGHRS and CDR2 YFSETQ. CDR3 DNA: TGCGCCAGCAGCGTGGGACACAGGAACCTAGCCAAAAACATTCAGTACTTC. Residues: CASSVGHRNLAKNIQYF.

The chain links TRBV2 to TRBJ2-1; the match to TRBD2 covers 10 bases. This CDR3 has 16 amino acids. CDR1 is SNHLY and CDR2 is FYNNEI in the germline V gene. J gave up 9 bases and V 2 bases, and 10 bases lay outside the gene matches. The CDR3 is CASSELRLAGIVEQFF. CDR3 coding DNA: TGTGCCAGCAGTGAATTGCGACTAGCGGGTATTGTTGAGCAGTTCTTC.

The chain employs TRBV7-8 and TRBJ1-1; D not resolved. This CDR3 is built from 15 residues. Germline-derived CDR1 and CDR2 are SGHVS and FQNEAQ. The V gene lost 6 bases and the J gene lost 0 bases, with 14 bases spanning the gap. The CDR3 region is CASSLVAGVNTEAFF. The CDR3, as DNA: TGTGCCAGCAGTCTCGTAGCGGGTGTGAACACTGAAGCTTTCTTT.

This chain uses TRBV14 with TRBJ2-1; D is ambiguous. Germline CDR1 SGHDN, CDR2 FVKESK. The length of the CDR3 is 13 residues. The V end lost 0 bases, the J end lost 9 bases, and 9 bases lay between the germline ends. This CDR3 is CASSQDLFLEQFF. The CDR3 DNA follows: TGTGCCAGCAGCCAAGATTTGTTCCTTGAGCAGTTCTTC.

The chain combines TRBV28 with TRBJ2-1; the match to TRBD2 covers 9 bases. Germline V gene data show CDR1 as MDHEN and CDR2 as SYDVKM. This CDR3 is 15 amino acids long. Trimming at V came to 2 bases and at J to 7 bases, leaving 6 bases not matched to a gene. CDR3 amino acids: CASSLGASGTNEQFF. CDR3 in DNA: TGTGCCAGCAGTTTAGGAGCTAGCGGGACGAATGAGCAGTTCTTC.

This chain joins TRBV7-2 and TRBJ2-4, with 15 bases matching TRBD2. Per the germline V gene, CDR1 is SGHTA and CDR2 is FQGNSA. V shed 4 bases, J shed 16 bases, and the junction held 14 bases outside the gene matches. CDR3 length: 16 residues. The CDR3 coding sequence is TGTGCCAGCAGCTCGTTCGCCGGGACTAGCGGGGGGCATCTATACTTC. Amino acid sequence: CASSSFAGTSGGHLYF.

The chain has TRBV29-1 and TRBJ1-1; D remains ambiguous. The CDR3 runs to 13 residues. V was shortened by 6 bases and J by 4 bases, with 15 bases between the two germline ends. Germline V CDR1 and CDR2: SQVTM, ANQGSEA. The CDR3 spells CSVDVAGGTEAFF. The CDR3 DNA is TGCAGCGTGGATGTGGCGGGAGGCACTGAAGCTTTCTTT.

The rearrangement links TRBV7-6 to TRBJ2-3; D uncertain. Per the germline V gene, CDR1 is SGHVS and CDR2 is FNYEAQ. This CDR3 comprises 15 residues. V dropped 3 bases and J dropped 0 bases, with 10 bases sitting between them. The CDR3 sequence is CASSFLLRSTDTQYF. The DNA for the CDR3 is TGTGCCAGCAGCTTTCTCCTGCGGAGCACAGATACGCAGTATTTT.

CDR3 sequence reads: CASSLSPSTSGGLGELFF. CDR3 DNA: TGTGCCAGCAGCTTAAGCCCTTCGACTAGCGGGGGCCTTGGGGAGCTGTTTTTT. J is TRBJ2-2 and V is TRBV7-3, with 12 nucleotides matching TRBD2. Germline assignment: CDR1 SGHTA and CDR2 FQGTGA. The V gene end was trimmed by 1 base and the J gene end by 8 bases; junction bases not matched to a gene: 11. CDR3 length: 18 amino acids.

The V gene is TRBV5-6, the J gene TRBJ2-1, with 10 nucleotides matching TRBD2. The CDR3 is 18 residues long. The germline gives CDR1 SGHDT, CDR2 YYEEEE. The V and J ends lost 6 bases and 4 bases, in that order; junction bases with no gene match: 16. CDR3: CASTVRASSGRPYNEQFF. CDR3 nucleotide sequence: TGTGCCAGCACCGTAAGGGCGTCTAGCGGGAGACCTTACAATGAGCAGTTCTTC.

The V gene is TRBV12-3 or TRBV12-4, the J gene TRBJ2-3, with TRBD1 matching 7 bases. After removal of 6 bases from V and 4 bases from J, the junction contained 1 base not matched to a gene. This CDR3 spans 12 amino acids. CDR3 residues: CASRTGADTQYF. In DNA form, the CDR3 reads TGTGCCAGCAGAACAGGGGCAGATACGCAGTATTTT.

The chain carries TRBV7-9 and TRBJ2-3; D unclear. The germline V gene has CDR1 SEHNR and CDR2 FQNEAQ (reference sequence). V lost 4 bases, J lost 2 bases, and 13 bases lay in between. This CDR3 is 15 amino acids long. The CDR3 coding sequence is TGTGCCAGCAGCTCCCACCGGGTCCTCACAGATACGCAGTATTTT. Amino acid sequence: CASSSHRVLTDTQYF.

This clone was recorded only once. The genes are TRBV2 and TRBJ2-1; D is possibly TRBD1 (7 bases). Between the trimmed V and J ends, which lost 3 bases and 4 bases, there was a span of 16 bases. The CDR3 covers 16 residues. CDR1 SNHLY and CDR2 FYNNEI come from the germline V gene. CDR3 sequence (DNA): TGTGCCAGCAGTGAGGGGGCGACAGGGAGGTACAATGAGCAGTTCTTC. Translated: CASSEGATGRYNEQFF.

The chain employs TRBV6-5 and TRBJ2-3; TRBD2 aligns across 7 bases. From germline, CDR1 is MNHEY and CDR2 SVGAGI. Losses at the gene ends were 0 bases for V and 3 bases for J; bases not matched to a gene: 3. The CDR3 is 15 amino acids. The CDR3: CASSYSREVTDTQYF. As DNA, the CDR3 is TGTGCCAGCAGTTACTCACGGGAGGTGACAGATACGCAGTATTTT.

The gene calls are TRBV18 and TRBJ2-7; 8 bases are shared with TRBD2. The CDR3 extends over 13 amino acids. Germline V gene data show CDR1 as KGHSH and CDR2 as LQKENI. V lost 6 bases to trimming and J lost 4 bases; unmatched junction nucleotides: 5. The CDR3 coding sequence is TGTGCCAGCTCCTCGGGGGGGGCTTACGAGCAGTACGTC. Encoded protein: CASSSGGAYEQYV.

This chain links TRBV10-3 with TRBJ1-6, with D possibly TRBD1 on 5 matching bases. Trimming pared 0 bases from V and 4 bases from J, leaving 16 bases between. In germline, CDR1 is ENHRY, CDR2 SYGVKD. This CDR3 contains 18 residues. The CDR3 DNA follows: TGTGCCATCAGTGAGTCGACGGAGGGCGGGACTTATAATTCACCCCTCCACTTT. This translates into CAISESTEGGTYNSPLHF.

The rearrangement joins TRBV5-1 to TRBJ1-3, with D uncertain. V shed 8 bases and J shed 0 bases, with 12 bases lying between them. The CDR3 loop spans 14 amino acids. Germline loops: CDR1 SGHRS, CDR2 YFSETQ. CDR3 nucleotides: TGCGCCAGTCGCGACACCTACTCTGGAAACACCATATATTTT. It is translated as CASRDTYSGNTIYF.

This CDR3 reads CASSLAIPYEQYF. CDR3 in DNA: TGCGCCAGCAGCTTAGCGATCCCATACGAGCAGTACTTC. The rearrangement joins TRBV5-1 to TRBJ2-7; D gene unclear. The CDR3 contains 13 residues. V lost 2 bases and J 4 bases, leaving 10 bases between the germline ends. Germline values: CDR1 SGHRS, CDR2 YFSETQ.

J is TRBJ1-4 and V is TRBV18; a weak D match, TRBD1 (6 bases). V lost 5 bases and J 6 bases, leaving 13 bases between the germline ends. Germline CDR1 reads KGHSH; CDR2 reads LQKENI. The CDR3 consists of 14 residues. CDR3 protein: CASSSRQDDEKLFF. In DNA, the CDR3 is TGTGCCAGCTCATCCAGACAGGACGATGAAAAACTGTTTTTT.

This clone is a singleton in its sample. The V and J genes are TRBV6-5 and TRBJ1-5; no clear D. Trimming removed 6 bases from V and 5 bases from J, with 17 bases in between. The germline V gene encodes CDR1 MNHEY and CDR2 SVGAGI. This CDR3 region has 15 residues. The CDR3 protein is CASRTLGSKDQPQHF. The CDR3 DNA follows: TGTGCCAGCAGGACCCTGGGGAGCAAGGATCAGCCCCAGCATTTT.

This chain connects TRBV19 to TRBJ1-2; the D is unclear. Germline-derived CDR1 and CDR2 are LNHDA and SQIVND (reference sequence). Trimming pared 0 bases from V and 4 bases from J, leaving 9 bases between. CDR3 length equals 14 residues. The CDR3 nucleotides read TGTGCCAGTAGTATAGAAGAGGGCAGCTATGGCTACACCTTC. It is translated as CASSIEEGSYGYTF. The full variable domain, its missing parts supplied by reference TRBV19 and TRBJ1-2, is DGGITQSPKYLFRKEGQNVTLSCEQNLNHDAMYWYRQDPGQGLRLIYYSQIVNDFQKGDIAEGYSVSREKKESFPLTVTSAQKNPTAFYLCASSIEEGSYGYTFGSGTRLTVV.

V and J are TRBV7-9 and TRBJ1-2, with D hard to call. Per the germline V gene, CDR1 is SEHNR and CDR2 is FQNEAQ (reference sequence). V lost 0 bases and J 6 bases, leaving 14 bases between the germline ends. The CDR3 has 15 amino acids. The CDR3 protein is CASSLALAPRDGYTF. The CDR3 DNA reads TGTGCCAGCAGCTTAGCCCTGGCCCCTCGGGATGGCTACACCTTC.

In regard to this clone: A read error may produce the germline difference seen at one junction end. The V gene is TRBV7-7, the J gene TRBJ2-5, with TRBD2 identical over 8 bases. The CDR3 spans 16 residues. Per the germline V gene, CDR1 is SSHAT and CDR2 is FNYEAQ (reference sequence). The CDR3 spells CASSLGLAGNQETQYF. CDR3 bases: TGTGCTAGCAGCTTAGGCCTAGCGGGCAACCAAGAGACCCAGTACTTC.